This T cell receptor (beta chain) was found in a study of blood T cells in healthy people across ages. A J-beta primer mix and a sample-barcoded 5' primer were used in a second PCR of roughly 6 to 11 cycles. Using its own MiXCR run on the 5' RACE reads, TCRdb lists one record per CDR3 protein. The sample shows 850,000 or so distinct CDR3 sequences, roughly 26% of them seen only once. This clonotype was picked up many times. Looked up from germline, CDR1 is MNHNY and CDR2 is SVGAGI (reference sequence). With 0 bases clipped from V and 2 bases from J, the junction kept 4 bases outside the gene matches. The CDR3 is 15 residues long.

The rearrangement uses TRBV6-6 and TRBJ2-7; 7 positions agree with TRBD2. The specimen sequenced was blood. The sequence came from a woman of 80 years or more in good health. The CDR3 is CASSYSQGGPYEQYF. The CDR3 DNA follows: TGTGCCAGCAGTTACTCCCAGGGAGGGCCCTACGAGCAGTACTTC.